The 14 T cell receptor beta chains below were found in one sample sequenced in a study of T cell responses to AZD1222 COVID-19 vaccine. Libraries were prepared by immunoSEQ multiplex PCR; TCRdb keeps only in-frame clonotypes and omits some of them. The sample lists roughly 95,000 clones, about 94% seen once, with about 3% in the top ten. The material sequenced was peripheral blood, taken 28 days after the second AZD1222 dose. All receptors come from an adult who received the AZD1222 COVID-19 vaccine.

The chain is built from TRBV14 and TRBJ1-1; D is uncertain. Germline V gene lookup returns CDR1 SGHDN and CDR2 FVKESK. The CDR3 length is 14 residues. V was shortened by 3 bases and J by 1 base, with 9 bases between the two germline ends. This CDR3 is CASSHRQQNTEAFF. The CDR3 nucleotides read TGTGCCAGCAGCCATCGTCAGCAGAACACTGAAGCTTTCTTT.

This chain connects TRBV3-1 (or the pseudogene TRBV3-2) to TRBJ2-2; TRBD2 agrees at 14 bases. There are 21 residues in the CDR3. Per germline, CDR1 LGHDT and CDR2 YNNKEL (reference sequence). After removal of 2 bases from V and 0 bases from J, the junction contained 11 bases not matched to a gene. For the CDR3, the DNA is TGTGCCAGCAGCCAAACTGGTCGGACTAGCGGGGGGCCCGCGAACACCGGGGAGCTGTTTTTT. Encoded protein: CASSQTGRTSGGPANTGELFF.

The J gene is TRBJ2-3, the V gene TRBV5-1, with D perhaps TRBD1 (5 bases). The CDR3 loop spans 14 amino acids. Germline CDR1 SGHRS, CDR2 YFSETQ. V lost 1 base and J 3 bases, leaving 9 bases between the germline ends. CDR3 residues: CASSLSGWTDTQYF. Written as DNA, the CDR3 is TGCGCCAGCAGCTTGTCAGGGTGGACAGATACGCAGTATTTT.

J is TRBJ1-1 and V is TRBV13, with D tentatively TRBD1 (5 bases). The CDR3 extends over 17 amino acids. V lost 1 base, J lost 1 base, and 16 bases lay in between. Looked up from germline, CDR1 is PRHDT and CDR2 is FYEKMQ (reference sequence). CDR3 DNA sequence: TGTGCCAGCAGCTTAGCTTTCGGGGGACCGCAGAACACTGAAGCTTTCTTT. Its protein is CASSLAFGGPQNTEAFF. The full variable domain, its missing parts supplied by reference TRBV13 and TRBJ1-1, is AAGVIQSPRHLIKEKRETATLKCYPIPRHDTVYWYQQGPGQDPQFLISFYEKMQSDKGSIPDRFSAQQFSDYHSELNMSSLELGDSALYFCASSLAFGGPQNTEAFFGQGTRLTVV.

The rearrangement links TRBV30 to TRBJ1-6; D may be TRBD1 (5 bases). The CDR3 is made up of 16 amino acids. Trimming took off 4 bases at V and 0 bases at J, with 13 bases between the two ends. Germline loops: CDR1 GTSNPN, CDR2 SVGIG (reference sequence). The CDR3 region has the DNA TGTGCCTGGACCCGAGGGGCGGCCTCCTATAATTCACCCCTCCACTTT. Protein product: CAWTRGAASYNSPLHF.

This chain links TRBV10-3 with TRBJ1-2; D perhaps matches TRBD1 (5 bases). V lost 6 bases and J 4 bases, leaving 12 bases between the germline ends. CDR3 length equals 13 residues. Germline values: CDR1 ENHRY, CDR2 SYGVKD. CDR3 in DNA: TGTGCCATCAGCTCGGGACGGGGCTATGGCTACACCTTC. Protein product: CAISSGRGYGYTF.

The chain carries TRBV7-2 and TRBJ1-1; D is unresolved. Trimming pared 1 base from V and 4 bases from J, leaving 10 bases between. The germline gives CDR1 SGHTA, CDR2 FQGNSA. The CDR3 has 14 residues. The CDR3 DNA follows: TGTGCCAGCAGCTTAGGCGGCCACAGCACTGAAGCTTTCTTT. Protein: CASSLGGHSTEAFF. Full variable domain (rest looked up from reference TRBV7-2 and TRBJ1-1): GAGVSQSPSNKVTEKGKDVELRCDPISGHTALYWYRQSLGQGLEFLIYFQGNSAPDKSGLPSDRFSAERTGGSVSTLTIQRTQQEDSAVYLCASSLGGHSTEAFFGQGTRLTVV.

This clone was counted once. The chain employs TRBV5-1 and TRBJ1-3; D is ambiguous. The germline CDR1 and CDR2 sequences are SGHRS and YFSETQ. This CDR3 is 13 amino acids long. V was trimmed by 4 bases and J by 0 bases, leaving 5 bases between them. The chain's CDR3 is CASSQSSGNTIYF. Here the CDR3 DNA reads TGCGCCAGCAGCCAAAGCTCTGGAAACACCATATATTTT. The variable domain in full, with the rest retrieved from reference TRBV5-1 and TRBJ1-3, is KAGVTQTPRYLIKTRGQQVTLSCSPISGHRSVSWYQQTPGQGLQFLFEYFSETQRNKGNFPGRFSGRQFSNSRSEMNVSTLELGDSALYLCASSQSSGNTIYFGEGSWLTVV.

In its sample, this clone was seen a few times. The rearrangement links TRBV5-4 to TRBJ2-7; TRBD1 agrees at 11 bases. Germline V gene data show CDR1 as SGHNT and CDR2 as YYREEE (reference sequence). The CDR3 runs to 15 residues. The ends lost 2 bases at V and 2 bases at J; junction bases unmatched: 3. The CDR3 region has the DNA TGTGCCAGCAGCTTCTGGGACAGGGGGACCTACGAGCAGTACTTC. Its protein is CASSFWDRGTYEQYF.

This clone has only one observation. The chain uses TRBV19 and TRBJ1-5; tentatively, D is TRBD1 (5 bases). Germline assignment: CDR1 LNHDA and CDR2 SQIVND (reference sequence). Trimming pared 11 bases from V and 5 bases from J, leaving 25 bases between. This CDR3 is 16 amino acids long. The CDR3 DNA reads TGTGCCCTACTCGAGGCACTCCGGGACGAGGATCAGCCCCAGCATTTT. This codes for CALLEALRDEDQPQHF. Variable domain in full (rest from reference TRBV19 and TRBJ1-5): DGGITQSPKYLFRKEGQNVTLSCEQNLNHDAMYWYRQDPGQGLRLIYYSQIVNDFQKGDIAEGYSVSREKKESFPLTVTSAQKNPTAFYLCALLEALRDEDQPQHFGDGTRLSIL.

V is TRBV18 and J is TRBJ1-1; 7 bases agree with TRBD1. V lost 3 bases to trimming and J lost 0 bases; unmatched junction nucleotides: 10. Germline V CDR1 and CDR2: KGHSH, LQKENI. This CDR3 spans 17 amino acids. The CDR3 loop reads CASSPGQVPVMNTEAFF. CDR3 nucleotides: TGTGCCAGCTCACCCGGACAGGTTCCTGTCATGAACACTGAAGCTTTCTTT.

The chain has TRBV28 and TRBJ1-3; no reliable D call. This CDR3 spans 17 amino acids. CDR1 MDHEN and CDR2 SYDVKM come from the germline V gene. With 2 bases removed from V and 0 bases from J, the gap between germline ends came to 14 bases. CDR3 protein: CASSLLRSSPSGNTIYF. DNA for the CDR3: TGTGCCAGCAGTTTACTTCGGAGTTCCCCCTCTGGAAACACCATATATTTT.

The chain combines TRBV7-6 with TRBJ2-7; 9 bases match TRBD1. The CDR3 runs to 15 residues. Looked up from germline, CDR1 is SGHVS and CDR2 is FNYEAQ. V lost 1 base and J lost 3; bases outside the gene matches: 4. Here the CDR3 DNA reads TGTGCCAGCAGCTTAGGGGACAGGGAAGGCTACGAGCAGTACTTC. It yields the protein CASSLGDREGYEQYF.

The chain links TRBV30 to TRBJ1-2; D is uncertain. The CDR3 covers 11 residues. V dropped 1 base and J dropped 5 bases, with 5 bases sitting between them. In germline, CDR1 is GTSNPN, CDR2 SVGIG (reference sequence). DNA for the CDR3: TGTGCCTGGAGTGCGGCTTATGGCTACACCTTC. Its translation is CAWSAAYGYTF.